Following are 29 T cell receptor beta chains from one sample sequenced in a study of T cells after yellow fever vaccination. One entry per CDR3 protein, called by TCRdb with MiXCR from the 5' RACE reads. Seen here are a few hundred thousand distinct CDR3 sequences, 6.5% to 8.5% observed once, and the top ten hold roughly 19%. The input for sequencing was PBMCs, taken about 49 days after the first yellow fever vaccination. These receptors all come from a man younger than 35 who received the YFV17D yellow fever vaccine.

The J gene is TRBJ2-3, the V gene TRBV4-3; TRBD2 agrees at 9 bases. CDR1 is LGHNA, CDR2 YSLEER, per germline. The CDR3 extends over 18 amino acids. V lost 1 base and J lost 2; bases outside the gene matches: 10. Here the CDR3 reads CASSQGTSVGSITDTQYF. As DNA, the CDR3 is TGCGCCAGCAGCCAAGGGACTAGCGTGGGGTCGATCACAGATACGCAGTATTTT.

The J gene is TRBJ2-1, the V gene TRBV7-3, with 10 bases aligning to TRBD2. V shed 3 bases, J shed 8 bases, and the junction held 13 bases outside the gene matches. This CDR3 is 17 amino acids long. CDR1 and CDR2 (germline): SGHTA, FQGTGA. The CDR3 coding sequence is TGTGCCAGCAGCTTGGCAGCGGGGGGGCCCCCTGACCATGAGCAGTTCTTC. Protein: CASSLAAGGPPDHEQFF.

This clonotype showed up just a few times. CDR3 DNA sequence: TGCGCCAGCAGCCAAGTGGTGAAGGGGCCCACAGATACGCAGTATTTT. It is translated as CASSQVVKGPTDTQYF. The genes are TRBV4-3 and TRBJ2-3; D is perhaps TRBD1 (5 bases). Germline V lookup: CDR1 LGHNA, CDR2 YSLEER. The CDR3 consists of 16 residues. The V gene lost 1 base and the J gene lost 2 bases, with 13 bases spanning the gap.

This clonotype has only a few counts. The chain recombines TRBV11-2 with TRBJ2-3; 9 bases fit TRBD2. CDR1 SGHAT and CDR2 FQNNGV come from the germline V gene. V dropped 3 bases and J dropped 4; count of bases not matched to a gene: 20. The CDR3 totals 20 residues. The CDR3 DNA sequence: TGTGCCAGCAGCTTGGGCTCTTATTCGGGGGCGGGGGGGCCCGCAGATACGCAGTATTTT. Translated: CASSLGSYSGAGGPADTQYF.

The chain joins TRBV7-2 to TRBJ2-6; TRBD2 is a possible D gene (6 bases). Germline CDR1 reads SGHTA; CDR2 reads FQGNSA. The CDR3 spans 17 residues. The V and J ends lost 5 bases and 0 bases respectively, with 14 bases between them. The CDR3 DNA sequence: TGTGCCAGCAGCCCCCAGTGGAGGGGCTCTGGGGCCAACGTCCTGACTTTC. Protein: CASSPQWRGSGANVLTF. The full variable domain, with the rest looked up from reference TRBV7-2 and TRBJ2-6, is GAGVSQSPSNKVTEKGKDVELRCDPISGHTALYWYRQSLGQGLEFLIYFQGNSAPDKSGLPSDRFSAERTGGSVSTLTIQRTQQEDSAVYLCASSPQWRGSGANVLTFGAGSRLTVL.

This clonotype was recorded many times. J is TRBJ2-4 and V is TRBV27; D perhaps matches TRBD2 (6 bases). There are 15 residues in the CDR3. CDR1 is MNHEY and CDR2 is SMNVEV in the germline V gene (reference sequence). Trimming shortened V by 2 bases and J by 3 bases, and 11 bases separated the two germline ends. The CDR3 here is CASSLGGFGKNIQYF. In DNA, the CDR3 is TGTGCCAGCAGTTTAGGAGGGTTCGGCAAAAACATTCAGTACTTC.

This clonotype was detected ten times or more. The rearrangement uses TRBV7-2 and TRBJ2-7; D is ambiguous. Trimming took 1 base from V and 2 from J, leaving 6 bases between them. CDR1 and CDR2 (germline): SGHTA, FQGNSA. The CDR3 is 13 amino acids. CDR3 coding DNA: TGTGCCAGCAGCTTAGGCGTCACCTACGAGCAGTACGTC. As protein: CASSLGVTYEQYV.

The V and J genes are TRBV10-3 and TRBJ2-2; 7 nucleotides agree with TRBD1. Trimming took 6 bases from V and 0 from J; bases not matched to a gene: 10. In germline, CDR1 is ENHRY, CDR2 SYGVKD. CDR3 length: 17 amino acids. In DNA, the CDR3 is TGTGCCATCAGCCGAGGACAGGCGTCCACGAACACCGGGGAGCTGTTTTTT. Its translation: CAISRGQASTNTGELFF.

The rearrangement joins TRBV6-1 to TRBJ2-2, with D possibly called TRBD1 or TRBD2 (5 bases each). The CDR3 runs 15 residues. The germline V gene has CDR1 MNHNS and CDR2 SASEGT. V dropped 2 bases and J dropped 6 bases, with 13 bases sitting between them. CDR3 sequence: CASSERGSGPGELFF. CDR3 coding DNA: TGTGCCAGCAGTGAACGGGGTTCGGGACCCGGGGAGCTGTTTTTT.

The rearrangement uses TRBV5-4 and TRBJ2-1, with D possibly matching TRBD2 (6 bases). Germline CDR1 SGHNT, CDR2 YYREEE (reference sequence). CDR3 length: 14 residues. The V end was cut by 0 bases, the J end by 10 bases, with 14 bases between. The CDR3, as DNA: TGTGCCAGCAGCTTGGCGACGGGAGCGGAAGAGCAGTTCTTC. It translates to CASSLATGAEEQFF. The full variable domain, its missing parts supplied by reference TRBV5-4 and TRBJ2-1, is ETGVTQSPTHLIKTRGQQVTLRCSSQSGHNTVSWYQQALGQGPQFIFQYYREEENGRGNFPPRFSGLQFPNYSSELNVNALELDDSALYLCASSLATGAEEQFFGPGTRLTVL.

The rearrangement joins TRBV2 to TRBJ2-7; 8 nucleotides align to TRBD1. Germline V gene sequence: CDR1 SNHLY, CDR2 FYNNEI. V shed 4 bases and J 5 bases; nucleotides not matched to a gene: 4. The CDR3 spans 13 residues. Here the CDR3 DNA reads TGTGCCAGCAGTGGGAACAGGGGGGACGAGCAGTACGTC. Its protein is CASSGNRGDEQYV.

This sequence joins TRBV15 and TRBJ2-7; tentative D call: TRBD2 (5 bases). The CDR3 is made up of 13 amino acids. Between the trimmed V and J ends, which lost 1 base and 6 bases, there was a span of 10 bases. Germline V gene lookup returns CDR1 LNHNV and CDR2 YYDKDF (reference sequence). CDR3 sequence (DNA): TGTGCCACCAGCAGAGCCCCAGCGGTCGAGCAGTACGTC. Amino acids: CATSRAPAVEQYV.

This chain links TRBV5-1 with TRBJ1-3; possibly TRBD1 for D (6 bases). The V end was cut by 0 bases, the J end by 1 base, with 14 bases between. The CDR3 totals 17 residues. Germline loops: CDR1 SGHRS, CDR2 YFSETQ. CDR3 in amino acids: CASSLEPPTGSGNTIYF. In DNA form, the CDR3 reads TGCGCCAGCAGCTTGGAGCCCCCCACAGGGTCTGGAAACACCATATATTTT.

The gene calls are TRBV20-1 and TRBJ2-5, with a possible D match to TRBD1 (5 bases). This CDR3 has 16 residues. Germline assignment: CDR1 DFQATT and CDR2 SNEGSKA (reference sequence). V lost 4 bases, J lost 4 bases, and 22 bases lay in between. This chain's CDR3 is CSATPLDSKGRETQYF. The DNA for the CDR3 is TGCAGTGCTACCCCGCTTGACTCCAAGGGGCGAGAGACCCAGTACTTC.

This clonotype was found many times. V is TRBV18 and J is TRBJ2-2; possible D gene TRBD1, 6 bases. The CDR3 sequence is 14 residues long. Trimming pared 10 bases from V and 1 base from J, leaving 13 bases between. Germline-derived CDR1 and CDR2 are KGHSH and LQKENI. CDR3 loop: CATIGGENTGELFF. CDR3 coding DNA: TGTGCCACCATAGGGGGAGAGAACACCGGGGAGCTGTTTTTT.

The chain recombines TRBV29-1 with TRBJ2-2, with 8 bases aligning to TRBD1. Germline lookup yields CDR1 SQVTM and CDR2 ANQGSEA. The junction had 12 bases not matched to a gene; V was cut back by 5 bases and J by 10 bases. This CDR3 region has 14 residues. The CDR3 is CSVSGTGFQEELFF. CDR3 sequence (DNA): TGCAGCGTTTCCGGGACAGGCTTCCAAGAGGAGCTGTTTTTT.

The chain combines TRBV20-1 with TRBJ2-5; possibly TRBD2 for D (7 bases). V was cut by 6 bases and J by 6 bases, with 20 bases left in between. Germline V gives CDR1 DFQATT, CDR2 SNEGSKA (reference sequence). The CDR3 contains 14 residues. The CDR3 DNA follows: TGCAGTGCCGAGGGGGGGGGAAAAGGGCAGACCCAGTACTTC. Amino acids: CSAEGGGKGQTQYF.

The chain uses TRBV19 and TRBJ2-3; TRBD2 matches 11 bases. The CDR3 is made up of 16 amino acids. The ends lost 6 bases at V and 4 bases at J; junction bases unmatched: 9. Germline CDR1 reads LNHDA; CDR2 reads SQIVND (reference sequence). The chain's CDR3 is CASSQLAGETSDTQYF. CDR3 nucleotides: TGTGCCAGTAGCCAACTAGCGGGGGAAACATCAGATACGCAGTATTTT.

This clonotype was counted between two and nine times. V and J are TRBV5-6 and TRBJ2-7, with D perhaps matching TRBD1 (6 bases). V gave up 4 bases and J gave up 4 bases, with 18 bases separating them. CDR1 is SGHDT, CDR2 YYEEEE, per germline. This CDR3 contains 15 residues. The CDR3, as DNA: TGTGCCAGCAGCGGTCCGGACAGAGATTTTTACGAGCAGTACTTC. Translating gives CASSGPDRDFYEQYF.

The genes are TRBV29-1 and TRBJ2-1; D possibly corresponds to TRBD2 (6 bases). This CDR3 comprises 15 residues. The germline gives CDR1 SQVTM, CDR2 ANQGSEA. With 7 bases removed from V and 0 bases from J, the gap between germline ends came to 16 bases. The chain's CDR3 is CSARAGRSSYNEQFF. As DNA, the CDR3 is TGCAGCGCTCGAGCAGGGAGGAGCTCCTACAATGAGCAGTTCTTC.

There are a few counts of this clonotype. J is TRBJ2-1 and V is TRBV11-2, with 8 bases fitting TRBD1. Germline CDR1 and CDR2: SGHAT and FQNNGV. Trimming cost V 10 bases and J 4 bases; bases outside gene matches: 9. The CDR3 is made up of 14 amino acids. The CDR3 sequence: CATHRDRRYNEQFF. CDR3 DNA: TGTGCCACACACCGGGACAGGAGATACAATGAGCAGTTCTTC. Using reference TRBV11-2 and TRBJ2-1 for the parts outside the CDR3, the full variable domain is EAGVAQSPRYKIIEKRQSVAFWCNPISGHATLYWYQQILGQGPKLLIQFQNNGVVDDSQLPKDRFSAERLKGVDSTLKIQPAKLEDSAVYLCATHRDRRYNEQFFGPGTRLTVL.

The V and J genes are TRBV7-9 and TRBJ2-7; TRBD1 agrees at 7 bases. This CDR3 is built from 13 residues. Germline V gene lookup returns CDR1 SEHNR and CDR2 FQNEAQ (reference sequence). The V segment lost 5 bases and the J segment 6 bases; nucleotides outside the gene matches: 7. The CDR3 reads CASSPTDRVEQYV. Here the CDR3 DNA reads TGTGCCAGCAGCCCTACTGACAGGGTCGAGCAGTACGTC.

This clonotype has more than one count but fewer than ten. The chain couples TRBV9 to TRBJ1-1, with TRBD1 matching over 8 bases. This CDR3 spans 16 amino acids. The V segment lost 1 base and the J segment 8 bases; nucleotides outside the gene matches: 13. Germline CDR1 reads SGDLS; CDR2 reads YYNGEE. The CDR3 DNA sequence: TGTGCCAGCAGCGTAAAGGACAGGGTCTCTGGTAACGAAGCTTTCTTT. Translating it yields CASSVKDRVSGNEAFF.

The V call is TRBV7-2, the J call TRBJ2-1; D is possibly TRBD2 (5 bases). CDR1 SGHTA and CDR2 FQGNSA come from the germline V gene. The CDR3 has 17 amino acids. V was pared by 1 base and J by 0 bases, with 13 bases between. This CDR3 is CASSLVGGGGSYNEQFF. CDR3 in DNA: TGTGCCAGCAGCTTAGTGGGTGGCGGAGGCTCCTACAATGAGCAGTTCTTC.

This clonotype was detected a few times. J is TRBJ2-7 and V is TRBV10-2; a possible D gene is TRBD1 (6 bases). The CDR3 covers 14 residues. V was pared by 6 bases and J by 2 bases, with 14 bases between. Germline CDR1 reads WSHSY; CDR2 reads SAAADI. The CDR3 DNA sequence: TGCGCCAGCAGCGCCGGGACAACCACCTACGAGCAGTACTTC. It specifies CASSAGTTTYEQYF.

This clonotype has only a few counts. This chain joins TRBV24-1 and TRBJ2-1; 8 nucleotides match TRBD2. Trimming took 2 bases from V and 4 from J; bases not matched to a gene: 6. CDR3 size: 16 residues. The V gene's germline CDR1 is KGHDR and CDR2 SFDVKD. The CDR3 loop reads CATSDSGGKRYNEQFF. The CDR3 DNA follows: TGTGCCACCAGTGATTCGGGAGGGAAGAGGTACAATGAGCAGTTCTTC.

In this sample, this clonotype turned up a few times. The chain recombines TRBV7-6 with TRBJ1-3, with TRBD1 as a possible D gene (5 bases). Trimming left V 7 bases short and J 2 bases short, with 15 bases between. The CDR3 loop spans 15 amino acids. The germline gives CDR1 SGHVS, CDR2 FNYEAQ. The CDR3 region is CASTQYPGPGNTIYF. CDR3 in DNA: TGTGCCAGCACCCAATATCCGGGGCCTGGAAACACCATATATTTT.

This rearrangement joins TRBV3-1 to TRBJ2-5, with D possibly being TRBD2 (7 bases). CDR3 size: 15 residues. CDR1 and CDR2 (germline): LGHDT, YNNKEL (reference sequence). V lost 2 bases and J lost 4, with 14 bases in between. CDR3 nucleotides: TGTGCCAGCAGCCAACGGGGGGCCGTTGGAGAGACCCAGTACTTC. It specifies CASSQRGAVGETQYF.

This clonotype was counted at least ten times. This chain joins TRBV20-1 and TRBJ2-4; no firm D call. The CDR3 consists of 13 residues. CDR1 DFQATT and CDR2 SNEGSKA come from the germline V gene (reference sequence). Trimming took off 3 bases at V and 0 bases at J, with 6 bases between the two ends. CDR3 sequence (DNA): TGCAGTGCTAGCCTACTAGCCAAAAACATTCAGTACTTC. Its protein is CSASLLAKNIQYF.